The rows below give T cell receptor beta chains drawn from one sample of a study of cytomegalovirus exposure and HLA in healthy donors. This table comes from immunoSEQ multiplex PCR, and its TCRdb copy is limited to in-frame clones, with some not included. The table records about 82,000 clones, 70% to 85% of them present only once. Sequences were obtained from PBMCs. These receptor sequences come from a human donor in good health. CDR3s leave out the opening cysteine and the closing phenylalanine or tryptophan. Rows may omit the clone size; those that give it use once, few, many or a size class.

j_call | clone_size | v_call | cdr3_aa
TRBJ2-2 | NA | TRBV29-1 | SRNSGGAHTGELF
TRBJ1-2 | NA | TRBV5-6 | ASIPRGQVNYGYT
TRBJ1-1 | NA | TRBV19 | ASSSNGALNTEAF
TRBJ1-2 | NA | TRBV29-1 | SAGGQVNYGYP
TRBJ2-2 | NA | TRBV5-1 | ASSLVLAGGTGELF
TRBJ2-7 | NA | TRBV10-3 | AISAWTGGNYEQY
TRBJ2-5 | NA | TRBV11-2 | ASTEFREGQKETQY
TRBJ2-5 | NA | TRBV6-5 | ASSYSLAGRETQY
TRBJ1-1 | few | TRBV5-1 | ASSRNDRVSTEAF
TRBJ1-4 | NA | TRBV7-9 | ASSALGATNEKLF
TRBJ2-1 | NA | TRBV6-5 | ASSRSGATMQF
TRBJ2-3 | once | TRBV7-2 | ASSLLAGGLADTQY
TRBJ2-5 | NA | TRBV7-2 | ASSLGGSRMETQY
TRBJ2-7 | NA | TRBV7-2 | ASSLRWDQGASYEQY
TRBJ1-1 | NA | TRBV5-8 | ASAPGMGITEAF
TRBJ1-2 | NA | TRBV7-2 | ASSQGRNRGVGGYT
TRBJ1-1 | NA | TRBV15 | ATSRDRGQNTEAF
TRBJ2-2 | NA | TRBV7-8 | ASTQPTTGIYGGELF
TRBJ1-5 | NA | TRBV10-3 | AIGTDSNQPQH
TRBJ1-1 | NA | TRBV7-2 | ASSFALRGNTEAF
TRBJ1-1 | NA | TRBV21-1 | ARPTGSGNTEAF
TRBJ1-1 | once | TRBV29-1 | SVRQGPTEAF
TRBJ2-3 | once | TRBV10-1 | ASSDATSTDTQY
TRBJ2-7 | NA | TRBV7-9 | ASSLGQGEKNEQY
TRBJ1-1 | few | TRBV2 | ASSAQGSIAEAF
TRBJ2-3 | NA | TRBV6-5 | ATAGVLTDTQY
TRBJ2-1 | NA | TRBV15 | ATSTTSGARNEQF
TRBJ1-1 | few | TRBV6-5 | ASRVRDRVFVAF
TRBJ1-6 | NA | TRBV9 | ASSSRTGASPLH
TRBJ2-4 | NA | TRBV15 | ATRDRNGLWIQY
TRBJ1-6 | NA | TRBV9 | ASSDGGGSPLH
TRBJ2-7 | NA | TRBV11-2 | ASSLSSPNRGYEQY
TRBJ1-1 | NA | TRBV7-2 | ASSLGTGMNTEAF
TRBJ2-1 | NA | TRBV6-4 | ASSPTGGDFWDEQF
TRBJ2-1 | NA | TRBV19 | ASKGQGARSYNEQF
TRBJ2-5 | NA | TRBV7-2 | ASSPRQGSVETQY
TRBJ2-7 | NA | TRBV28 | ASSPMMRGLTSYEQY
TRBJ2-5 | NA | TRBV4-3 | ASSQEGRGFGKTQY
TRBJ1-3 | NA | TRBV18 | ASSPPTPRAPEYRNTIY
TRBJ1-5 | NA | TRBV7-2 | ASSLGGGNQPQH
TRBJ1-5 | NA | TRBV6-1 | ASSELGGSNQPQH
TRBJ1-1 | NA | TRBV7-2 | ASSLGRNTEAF
TRBJ2-7 | NA | TRBV6-6 | ASRRPGTGEVNEQY
TRBJ2-3 | NA | TRBV7-9 | ASSFTPPASGVTDTQY
TRBJ2-7 | NA | TRBV7-9 | SSSLSTGQGPYEQY
TRBJ2-1 | NA | TRBV5-5 | ASSLWGGEDEQF